The table lists the clone carrying this T cell receptor (beta chain) with a few counts. Its antigen is unknown. TCRdb reanalysed the 5' RACE reads using MiXCR and keeps one entry per CDR3 protein. The table lists some 300,000 distinct CDR3 sequences, approximately 8% of them singletons. The data stem from a study of T cells after yellow fever vaccination. Overall study: For low cell numbers, libraries were made with SMART-Seq v4 Ultra Low Input.

Overall study findings and caveats: The study found a weaker secondary response that peaked faster, day 5 versus 15.

Germline values: CDR1 SGDLS, CDR2 YYNGEE. CDR3 size: 13 residues. V lost 4 bases and J lost 4; bases outside the gene matches: 3. This TCR came from a man between 18 and 35 years old who received the YFV17D yellow fever vaccine. The chain combines TRBV9 with TRBJ2-5; 8 bases map to TRBD2. Sample: PBMCs, taken roughly 45 days after the first yellow fever vaccination. The CDR3 bases are TGTGCCAGCAGCCCCGGGGGGGCAGAGACCCAGTACTTC. This codes for CASSPGGAETQYF.